The subject of this entry is one TCR beta chain. It has no known antigen specificity. At one of its ends the junction is not consistent with the germline gene, which may arise from a read error. The sample originates from a study of post-analysis software for immune sequencing data (dated by TCRdb to 2015 to 2017). Study-level background: Relapsing-remitting, secondary progressive and progressive-relapsing multiple sclerosis were recorded as disease courses, and subtype annotation was lacking for some patients. Patient repertoires were compared against about a dozen previously published healthy control repertoires from donors aged about 6 to 26 years. A subset of samples was prepared in parallel using single-end sample barcoding, then pooled and co-amplified after Illumina adapter ligation. General study outcomes and caveats: Direct clustering with F measure revealed strong co-clustering of samples prepared in the same batch, which led to a batch-effect correction. The control group was slightly older than the multiple sclerosis patient group. A handful of TRBV segments, including TRBV5-6, TRBV5-1 and TRBV20-1, were significantly more frequent in patients than controls. Multiple sclerosis patients had significantly lower normalized Chao1 diversity than controls, a result that suggests substantial peripheral T-cell clonal expansion.

Libraries were constructed by PCR. The data were produced on an Illumina HiSeq 2500. To reduce PCR and sequencing biases, unique molecular identifiers were built into the TCR beta cDNA libraries. Approximately 500,000 cDNA molecules were obtained per 1 to 10 million input T cells, so each molecule approximated one T cell. The patient libraries were prepared and sequenced with the same protocol used for the earlier healthy control dataset. Samples belonging to the same batch were prepared together, multiplexed and sequenced on a shared HiSeq lane. Concerning the study's data processing: MIGEC was used to process the raw barcoded reads, and molecular identifier groups with only a single read were discarded before consensus assembly and CDR3 extraction. VDJtools was used for post-analysis of the clonotype tables, with diversity normalized by down-sampling every dataset to the smallest sample size. To correct batch-related cross-sample contamination, repertoire overlap clustering matched CDR3 amino acid sequences but not nucleotide sequences. TCRdb reprocessing: public reads trimmed at Q25 with fastp, clones called with MiXCR, in-frame beta chains kept. Rows are combined by CDR3 protein, so each entry shows the most common genes and DNA. The V and J calls shown here were made by TCRdb, not taken from the authors' results. Within this sample are hundreds of thousands of distinct CDR3 sequences, with about 32% of them counted one time only. The ten largest clones add up to roughly 0.54% of the sample.

The germline V gene yields SGHAT for CDR1 and FQNNGV for CDR2. CDR3 length: 13 amino acids, cysteine to phenylalanine. Only CDR3 DNA remains: 39 bases, in frame from the first base. To demonstrate the VDJtools post-analysis software, the study profiled TCR beta repertoires from the peripheral blood of about a dozen young patients with multiple sclerosis. Multiple sclerosis patients were children and adolescents aged about 6 to 17 years. The source material was blood. The sequence derives from a girl under 18 with multiple sclerosis. The rearrangement joined TRBV11-2 to TRBJ2-5, with the D gene too uncertain to name. Read as DNA, the sequence is TGTGCCCGCAGCTTAGTCAGTGCCGAGACCCAGTACTTC. This is translated as CARSLVSAETQYF. The full variable domain, with segments outside the CDR3 supplied by the reference TRBV11-2 and TRBJ2-5 proteins, appears as EAGVAQSPRYKIIEKRQSVAFWCNPISGHATLYWYQQILGQGPKLLIQFQNNGVVDDSQLPKDRFSAERLKGVDSTLKIQPAKLEDSAVYLCARSLVSAETQYFGPGTRLLVL.